These T cell receptor beta chains were read from a single sample in a study of blood T cells in healthy people across ages. TCRdb fed the 5' RACE reads into MiXCR, producing one record per CDR3 protein. The data hold roughly 800,000 distinct CDR3 sequences, with around 24% observed a single time. This sample also belongs to another study, concerning T cells of mothers and their children.

The sequenced sample consisted of blood. All receptors derive from a boy aged 5-17 years in good health. The CDR3 runs from the conserved cysteine through the conserved F or W. Each record gives: CDR3 length, V gene, D gene, clone size, J gene, CDR3 protein, CDR3 DNA. The D gene is left open where the match is weak. The size of a clone is reported for some rows only, either as once, few or many, or as a class for expanded clones.

14,TRBV10-2,.,few,TRBJ2-7,CASSDGGGSYEQYF,TGCGCCAGCAGTGACGGGGGCGGCTCCTACGAGCAGTACTTC
15,TRBV24-1,.,few,TRBJ2-3,CATSDRDWYADTQYF,TGTGCCACCAGTGACCGGGACTGGTACGCAGATACGCAGTATTTT
13,TRBV2,.,.,TRBJ1-6,CASEEWENSPLHF,TGTGCCAGCGAGGAATGGGAGAATTCACCCCTCCACTTT
15,TRBV5-1,.,.,TRBJ1-4,CASSLYGTPNEKLFF,TGCGCCAGCAGCCTCTATGGGACGCCGAATGAAAAACTGTTTTTT
15,TRBV2,.,few,TRBJ2-5,CASRPDGQRWETQYF,TGTGCCAGCAGGCCGGATGGACAGAGGTGGGAGACCCAGTACTTC
16,TRBV28,.,few,TRBJ2-7,CASSHEGGSGYGEQYF,TGTGCCAGCAGTCACGAAGGGGGATCGGGGTATGGCGAGCAGTACTTC
15,TRBV2,TRBD2,.,TRBJ2-7,CASGGSGRASYEQYF,TGTGCCAGCGGAGGAAGCGGGAGGGCCTCCTACGAGCAGTACTTC
16,TRBV24-1,TRBD2,.,TRBJ2-5,CATSDSKRGGRETQYF,TGTGCCACCAGTGACTCGAAGCGGGGGGGTCGGGAGACCCAGTACTTC
12,TRBV27,.,.,TRBJ1-6,CASSFTGRSLHF,TGTGCCAGCAGTTTCACAGGGCGGTCCCTCCACTTT
14,TRBV20-1,TRBD1,.,TRBJ2-7,CSARGDRDSNEQYF,TGCAGTGCTAGAGGGGACAGGGATTCAAACGAGCAGTACTTC
14,TRBV15,TRBD1,.,TRBJ1-4,CATSMTGSGEKLFF,TGTGCCACCAGCATGACAGGGTCGGGAGAAAAACTGTTTTTT
17,TRBV20-1,.,few,TRBJ1-2,CSSSGPMTELRPYGYTF,TGCAGTTCATCCGGCCCCATGACCGAGCTCCGACCCTATGGCTACACCTTC
16,TRBV7-6,TRBD2,.,TRBJ2-7,CASSQTRLAGHYEQYF,TGTGCCAGCAGCCAGACCAGACTAGCGGGGCATTACGAGCAGTACTTC
12,TRBV11-2,.,.,TRBJ1-1,CATRQANTEAFF,TGTGCCACCCGACAGGCGAACACTGAAGCTTTCTTT
13,TRBV10-3,TRBD1,few,TRBJ2-1,CAIRETGDGEQFF,TGTGCCATCAGAGAAACAGGGGACGGTGAGCAGTTCTTC
13,TRBV4-1,.,few,TRBJ1-4,CASSHPPWAKLFF,TGCGCCAGCAGCCATCCCCCGTGGGCAAAACTGTTTTTT
15,TRBV6-1,.,few,TRBJ1-1,CASSEARGVHTEAFF,TGTGCCAGCAGTGAGGCCAGGGGAGTACACACTGAAGCTTTCTTT
13,TRBV7-9,.,few,TRBJ1-2,CASSRPGGFSYTF,TGTGCCAGCAGCCGCCCCGGGGGCTTTAGCTACACCTTC
12,TRBV20-1,TRBD2,.,TRBJ2-3,CSAREVGLEQYF,TGCAGTGCTAGAGAAGTGGGACTAGAGCAGTATTTT
15,TRBV5-1,TRBD1,.,TRBJ1-2,CASSSRQGPNYGYTF,TGCGCCAGCAGCTCCCGACAGGGGCCTAACTATGGCTACACCTTC
11,TRBV28,.,.,TRBJ1-5,CASSLYRYQHF,TGTGCCAGCAGTTTATACCGGTACCAGCATTTT
15,TRBV7-9,TRBD1,.,TRBJ2-1,CASSFSELTGEIPYF,TGTGCCAGCAGCTTCTCGGAATTAACAGGGGAGATTCCGTACTTC
15,TRBV6-5,TRBD2,once,TRBJ2-3,CASSPGLKREDTQYF,TGTGCCAGCAGTCCGGGACTAAAACGGGAAGATACGCAGTATTTT
14,TRBV27,TRBD1,.,TRBJ1-3,CASARGNSGNTIYF,TGTGCCAGCGCCAGGGGGAACTCTGGAAACACCATATATTTT
15,TRBV7-6,.,.,TRBJ2-2,CASSWRPLVGRELFF,TGTGCCAGCAGCTGGAGACCTCTAGTGGGGAGGGAGCTGTTTTTT
14,TRBV6-5,.,few,TRBJ1-4,CASTRDPTQEKLFF,TGTGCCAGCACTAGGGACCCAACCCAGGAAAAACTGTTTTTT
14,TRBV12-3/TRBV12-4,.,.,TRBJ2-5,CASSLGRSMETQYF,TGTGCCAGCAGTTTAGGTCGCTCGATGGAGACCCAGTACTTC
15,TRBV7-2,TRBD1,few,TRBJ1-1,CASSTGVRGNTGAFF,TGTGCCAGCAGCACAGGGGTCCGGGGAAACACTGGAGCTTTCTTT
18,TRBV12-3/TRBV12-4,.,.,TRBJ2-1,CANSFTVTGSISYNEQFF,TGTGCCAACTCCTTTACTGTGACAGGATCAATCTCCTACAATGAGCAGTTCTTC
12,TRBV7-3,.,few,TRBJ2-3,CASSLDWDTQYF,TGTGCCAGCAGCTTAGATTGGGATACGCAGTATTTT
15,TRBV7-9,TRBD1,.,TRBJ2-5,CASRPPDRVGREQYF,TGTGCCAGCAGGCCCCCGGACAGGGTTGGCCGGGAGCAGTACTTC
18,TRBV3-1,TRBD1,once,TRBJ1-5,CASSRTGGGFPSNQPQHF,TGTGCCAGCAGCCGAACAGGGGGCGGTTTTCCTAGCAATCAGCCCCAGCATTTT
16,TRBV7-3,.,.,TRBJ2-5,CASSPAGWSGRETQYF,TGTGCCAGCAGCCCAGCAGGGTGGTCTGGAAGGGAGACCCAGTACTTC
18,TRBV5-1,.,.,TRBJ1-4,CASSLAGPPLTTNEKLFF,TGCGCCAGCAGCTTGGCCGGTCCGCCACTCACAACTAATGAAAAACTGTTTTTT
12,TRBV20-1,.,.,TRBJ1-5,CSARWESQPQHF,TGCAGTGCTAGATGGGAATCTCAGCCCCAGCATTTT
16,TRBV6-5,TRBD1,few,TRBJ1-4,CASSHMDRDAEEKLFF,TGTGCCAGCAGTCACATGGACAGGGACGCAGAGGAAAAACTGTTTTTT
16,TRBV14,.,.,TRBJ2-1,CASSQALGLTNNEQFF,TGTGCCAGCAGCCAAGCCCTGGGGCTAACTAACAATGAGCAGTTCTTC
13,TRBV4-1,.,.,TRBJ2-7,CASSQVGGGEQYF,TGCGCCAGCAGCCAAGTTGGGGGAGGCGAGCAGTACTTC
15,TRBV6-1,.,many,TRBJ2-5,CASSEPYGVKETQYF,TGTGCCAGCAGTGAACCCTACGGCGTTAAAGAGACCCAGTACTTC
13,TRBV2,TRBD1,.,TRBJ1-1,CASSDTPGGTGFF,TGTGCCAGCAGCGACACCCCAGGGGGCACGGGTTTCTTT
15,TRBV29-1,.,.,TRBJ2-1,CSTLSSGPAYNEQFF,TGCAGCACCTTATCCAGTGGGCCTGCCTACAATGAGCAGTTCTTC
16,TRBV7-9,.,once,TRBJ2-3,CASSSRTSTLTHTQYF,TGTGCCAGCAGCTCCCGGACTTCTACCCTCACACATACGCAGTATTTT
14,TRBV30,.,.,TRBJ1-2,CAWSRVTTNYGYTF,TGTGCCTGGAGCAGGGTAACCACCAACTATGGCTACACCTTC
15,TRBV30,.,.,TRBJ1-3,CAWRPNRNSGNTIYF,TGTGCCTGGAGACCCAACCGAAACTCTGGAAACACCATATATTTT
15,TRBV20-1,.,.,TRBJ2-2,CSARSGTLATGELFF,TGCAGTGCTAGATCCGGGACACTGGCCACCGGGGAGCTGTTTTTT
14,TRBV27,.,few,TRBJ2-7,CASSPYPQNYEQYF,TGTGCCAGCAGTCCCTATCCCCAGAACTACGAGCAGTACTTC
12,TRBV30,.,.,TRBJ1-2,CAWTRGGAHLSF,TGTGCCTGGACCAGGGGAGGGGCCCACCTGTCCTTC
15,TRBV7-4,.,few,TRBJ2-2,CASRDDGREAGELFF,TGTGCCAGCAGGGACGACGGTCGTGAGGCCGGGGAGCTGTTTTTT
16,TRBV24-1,TRBD1,.,TRBJ2-1,CATSDSWTGVGNEQFF,TGTGCCACCAGTGATTCTTGGACAGGGGTCGGCAATGAGCAGTTCTTC
13,TRBV28,.,.,TRBJ2-3,CASSPQATDTQYF,TGTGCCAGCAGTCCCCAGGCCACAGATACGCAGTATTTT
15,TRBV21-1,.,.,TRBJ1-2,CASSKDPGAAYGYTF,TGTGCCAGCAGCAAAGATCCAGGGGCGGCCTATGGCTACACCTTC
15,TRBV7-2,TRBD1,few,TRBJ1-6,CASSQTGVYNSPLHF,TGTGCCAGCAGCCAAACAGGGGTGTACAATTCACCCCTCCACTTT
14,TRBV7-9,.,few,TRBJ2-1,CASSFRGLNNEQFF,TGTGCCAGCAGCTTTCGGGGCCTGAACAATGAGCAGTTCTTC
13,TRBV5-6,.,.,TRBJ2-5,CASSLANRETQYF,TGTGCCAGCAGCTTGGCTAATCGGGAGACCCAGTACTTC
14,TRBV7-2,TRBD2,.,TRBJ2-3,CASSFLSGGGTQYF,TGTGCCAGCAGCTTTCTAAGCGGGGGGGGTACGCAGTATTTT